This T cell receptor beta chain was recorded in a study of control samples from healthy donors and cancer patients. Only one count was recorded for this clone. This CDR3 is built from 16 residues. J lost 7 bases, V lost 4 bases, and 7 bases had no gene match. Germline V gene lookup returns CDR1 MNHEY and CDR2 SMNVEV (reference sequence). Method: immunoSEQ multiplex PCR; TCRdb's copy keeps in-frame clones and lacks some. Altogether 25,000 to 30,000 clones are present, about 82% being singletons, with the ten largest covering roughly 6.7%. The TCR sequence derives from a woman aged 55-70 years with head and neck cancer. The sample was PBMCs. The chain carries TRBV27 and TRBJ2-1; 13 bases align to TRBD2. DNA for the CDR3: TGTGCCAGCAGTTCAACTAGCGGGAGGGCGTGGAATGAGCAGTTCTTC. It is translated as CASSSTSGRAWNEQFF.